This T cell receptor (beta chain) was sequenced for a study of T cell repertoires in cytomegalovirus infection. Study as a whole: An indication of both CMV infection and matching HLA type came from public TCR beta signatures.

In this sample, this clonotype turned up a few times. The antigen is unknown. Germline lookup yields CDR1 MNHEY and CDR2 SVGEGT. This CDR3 contains 13 residues. The germline V and J ends were trimmed by 5 bases and 3 bases, with 10 bases remaining between them. The study, taken as a whole, reports: Ex vivo, HLA-C-restricted CMV-specific TCR beta clonotypes prevailed over the rest of the response. Carriers of CMV and the relevant HLA type were discriminated by public TCR beta frequency.

TCRdb processed the reads anew with MiXCR; each CDR3 protein has one entry. The sample yields about a million distinct CDR3 sequences, 25% to 40% seen once. This sequence joins TRBV6-2 or TRBV6-3 and TRBJ1-1; unclear D gene. The sequence was obtained from a human donor in good health (CMV status not recorded). Some clones in this sample may be carry-over from other donors' samples. This specimen consisted of cultured CD8+ T cells from PBMCs, obtained from culture after CMV antigen stimulation. CDR3 sequence: CASSQRLHTEAFF. CDR3 sequence (DNA): TGTGCCAGCAGTCAGCGACTCCACACTGAAGCTTTCTTT.